A single sample gave rise to the 7 T cell receptor beta chains below, sequenced in a study of T cell responses to AZD1222 COVID-19 vaccine. Measured with immunoSEQ multiplex PCR; TCRdb has only the in-frame clones, and not every one. The sample carries 65,000 to 100,000 clones, 91% recorded once. The sample here was peripheral blood, taken 28 days after the second AZD1222 dose. These receptors were collected from an adult who received the AZD1222 COVID-19 vaccine.

The J gene is TRBJ1-3, the V gene TRBV14, with unresolved D. The CDR3 extends over 16 amino acids. V was cut by 4 bases and J by 0 bases, with 13 bases left in between. The germline CDR1 and CDR2 sequences are SGHDN and FVKESK. CDR3 nucleotide sequence: TGTGCCAGCAGCCTTAGGACGGATCCCTCTGGAAACACCATATATTTT. It codes for CASSLRTDPSGNTIYF.

This chain joins TRBV10-1 and TRBJ2-7; D is uncertain. With 0 bases removed from V and 2 bases from J, the gap between germline ends came to 8 bases. The CDR3 is 14 residues long. Germline values: CDR1 WNHNN, CDR2 SYGVQD (reference sequence). The CDR3 spells CASSESGKTYEQYF. For the CDR3, the DNA is TGCGCCAGCAGTGAGTCAGGCAAGACCTACGAGCAGTACTTC.

The chain carries TRBV13 and TRBJ2-2; D possibly corresponds to TRBD2 (5 bases). Germline V gives CDR1 PRHDT, CDR2 FYEKMQ (reference sequence). Deletions cut 5 bases from V and 4 bases from J, with 11 bases between. The CDR3 contains 14 residues. The CDR3 reads CASSARRPTGELFF. The CDR3 nucleotides read TGTGCCAGCAGCGCCAGGAGGCCCACCGGGGAGCTGTTTTTT.

Details on this clone: Within the sample, other DNA sequences also encode this same CDR3. J is TRBJ2-3 and V is TRBV5-1; no reliable D call. The CDR3 has 13 amino acids. Trimming took 2 bases from V and 5 from J, leaving 9 bases between them. CDR1 SGHRS and CDR2 YFSETQ come from the germline V gene. The CDR3 sequence is CASSFPGEDTQYF. The CDR3 DNA follows: TGCGCCAGCAGCTTCCCGGGTGAAGATACGCAGTATTTT.

This clone came up once. The V and J genes are TRBV7-8 and TRBJ1-5; no clear D gene. Germline V lookup: CDR1 SGHVS, CDR2 FQNEAQ. Trimming shortened V by 3 bases and J by 0 bases, and 9 bases separated the two germline ends. The CDR3 has 15 amino acids. CDR3 coding DNA: TGTGCCAGCAGCTTTACTCGTTCTAGCAATCAGCCCCAGCATTTT. As protein: CASSFTRSSNQPQHF.

This chain links TRBV3-1 (or the pseudogene TRBV3-2) with TRBJ1-6, with a possible D match to TRBD1 (5 bases). The V and J ends lost 4 bases and 6 bases respectively, with 16 bases between them. The germline CDR1 and CDR2 sequences are LGHDT and YNNKEL (reference sequence). The CDR3 consists of 16 residues. The CDR3 sequence is CASSPTRTPFNSPLHF. CDR3 in DNA: TGTGCCAGCAGCCCGACCCGGACACCGTTTAATTCACCCCTCCACTTT.

Of note for this clone: This sample also contains other DNA sequences that code for the same CDR3. This chain joins TRBV12-3 or TRBV12-4 and TRBJ2-7; D possibly corresponds to TRBD1 (6 bases). The CDR3 loop spans 13 amino acids. V was trimmed by 1 base and J by 4 bases, leaving 8 bases between them. The CDR3 region has the DNA TGTGCCAGCAGTTTAGGGCAGGGGTACGAGCAGTACTTC. Its translation: CASSLGQGYEQYF.